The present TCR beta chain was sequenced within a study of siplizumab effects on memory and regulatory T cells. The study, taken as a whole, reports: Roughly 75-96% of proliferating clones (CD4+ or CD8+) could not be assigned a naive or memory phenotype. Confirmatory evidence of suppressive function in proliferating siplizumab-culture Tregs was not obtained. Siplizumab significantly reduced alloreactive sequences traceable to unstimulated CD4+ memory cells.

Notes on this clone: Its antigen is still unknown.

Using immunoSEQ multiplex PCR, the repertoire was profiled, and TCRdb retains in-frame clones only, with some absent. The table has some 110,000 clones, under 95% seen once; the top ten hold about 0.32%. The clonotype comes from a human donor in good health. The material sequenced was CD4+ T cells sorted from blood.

The CDR3 DNA is TGTGCCAGCAGTGAAGCGGGGATACGGGGGGAGCTGTTTTTT. It translates to CASSEAGIRGELFF. V and J are TRBV2 and TRBJ2-2; D remains ambiguous. The CDR3 loop spans 14 amino acids. V was pared by 0 bases and J by 8 bases, with 10 bases between. The germline gives CDR1 SNHLY, CDR2 FYNNEI.